This TCR beta chain was profiled in a study of blood T cell repertoires in COVID-19. The overall study: Acute-phase and convalescent COVID-19 samples originated in the United States, Italy and Spain.

Germline V gene sequence: CDR1 SEHNR, CDR2 FQNEAQ (reference sequence). V lost 7 bases and J 8 bases, leaving 20 bases between the germline ends. The CDR3 consists of 14 residues. In the original analysis: Reference gene primer amplification gave nucleated cell count estimates. Sequenced by immunoSEQ multiplex PCR; TCRdb stores in-frame clones only, minus some. That table gives V, J and clone size, and the DNA gave D and trimming. The sample holds 150,000 to 200,000 clones; approximately 84% are singletons and the top ten take 7% to 9%. The chain joins TRBV7-9 to TRBJ1-1; D is unclear. This clonotype was sampled from a man aged 40-49 years who had recovered from COVID-19. Sequences were obtained from PBMCs or T cells enriched from blood (not recorded which). The CDR3 reads CASTPPPITSEAFF. The CDR3, as DNA: TGTGCCAGCACCCCTCCCCCCATCACTTCCGAAGCTTTCTTT.